Presented here are 15 T cell receptor beta chains from one specimen sequenced in a study of cytomegalovirus exposure and HLA in healthy donors. Primers: 60 Vbeta forward and 13 Jbeta reverse. Produced via immunoSEQ multiplex PCR; TCRdb's table is partial and in-frame only. This sample yields some 200,000 clones, of which 82% are seen a single time; more than 0.45% belongs to the top ten. Material: PBMCs. These TCRs come from a woman aged 40 to 50 in good health and CMV-seronegative.

The chain recombines TRBV18 with TRBJ2-3, with D possibly TRBD1 on 7 matching bases. V lost 2 bases and J lost 4, with 19 bases in between. CDR3 length: 17 residues. Germline-derived CDR1 and CDR2 are KGHSH and LQKENI. DNA of the CDR3: TGTGCCAGCTCACCAAATTCGGACAGGACGGGGGCAGATACGCAGTATTTT. Its protein product is CASSPNSDRTGADTQYF.

This chain uses TRBV19 with TRBJ1-5, with D possibly being TRBD1 (5 bases). CDR1 and CDR2 from the germline V gene are LNHDA and SQIVND (reference sequence). Deletions cut 3 bases from V and 5 bases from J, with 11 bases between. This CDR3 is built from 14 residues. CDR3 bases: TGTGCCAGTAGTATGCCCAGGGTAGATCAGCCCCAGCATTTT. Translated, it gives CASSMPRVDQPQHF.

The CDR3 bases are TGCGCCAGCAGCCAAGCAGGCCCCGACGAGGAGGGGAGCAATGAGCAGTTCTTC. Its protein product is CASSQAGPDEEGSNEQFF. The genes are TRBV4-1 and TRBJ2-1; a weak D match, TRBD2 (6 bases). The germline V gene has CDR1 MGHRA and CDR2 YSYEKL. The V end lost 1 base, the J end lost 6 bases, and 22 bases lay between the germline ends. The CDR3 runs to 18 residues.

As DNA, the CDR3 is TGTGCCAGCAGCTTAGTATCGGGACAGGGATTGGTAACTGAAGCTTTCTTT. This gives the protein CASSLVSGQGLVTEAFF. This sequence joins TRBV7-6 and TRBJ1-1; TRBD1 aligns across 9 bases. The V and J ends lost 1 base and 5 bases, in that order; junction bases with no gene match: 11. From germline, CDR1 is SGHVS and CDR2 FNYEAQ. The CDR3 covers 17 residues. Full variable domain (outside the CDR3, taken from reference TRBV7-6 and TRBJ1-1): GAGVSQSPRYKVTKRGQDVALRCDPISGHVSLYWYRQALGQGPEFLTYFNYEAQQDKSGLPNDRFSAERPEGSISTLTIQRTEQRDSAMYRCASSLVSGQGLVTEAFFGQGTRLTVV.

The rearrangement joins TRBV5-1 to TRBJ1-1; the D gene is possibly TRBD1 (5 bases). Germline V lookup: CDR1 SGHRS, CDR2 YFSETQ. The CDR3 is 14 amino acids. Deletions cut 1 base from V and 1 base from J, with 8 bases between. Here the CDR3 DNA reads TGCGCCAGCAGCTTGAAAGGGGAGAACACTGAAGCTTTCTTT. As protein: CASSLKGENTEAFF.

This chain uses TRBV2 with TRBJ2-2; 7 nucleotides align to TRBD2. Germline CDR1 SNHLY, CDR2 FYNNEI. This CDR3 contains 15 residues. The V and J ends lost 8 bases and 3 bases, in that order; junction bases with no gene match: 9. The CDR3 region is CASFPQAGHTGELFF. The CDR3 coding sequence is TGTGCCAGCTTCCCCCAAGCGGGGCACACCGGGGAGCTGTTTTTT. Full variable domain (missing parts from reference TRBV2 and TRBJ2-2): EPEVTQTPSHQVTQMGQEVILRCVPISNHLYFYWYRQILGQKVEFLVSFYNNEISEKSEIFDDQFSVERPDGSNFTLKIRSTKLEDSAMYFCASFPQAGHTGELFFGEGSRLTVL.

This clone turned up a few times. The gene calls are TRBV9 and TRBJ1-6; 7 bases agree with TRBD1. CDR3 length: 15 amino acids. CDR1 SGDLS and CDR2 YYNGEE come from the germline V gene. Unmatched junction bases numbered 8, after V lost 4 bases and J lost 7 bases. This CDR3 is CASSPIQGRNSPLHF. In DNA, the CDR3 is TGTGCCAGCAGCCCTATACAGGGGAGGAATTCACCCCTCCACTTT. Full variable domain (missing parts from reference TRBV9 and TRBJ1-6): DSGVTQTPKHLITATGQRVTLRCSPRSGDLSVYWYQQSLDQGLQFLIQYYNGEERAKGNILERFSAQQFPDLHSELNLSSLELGDSALYFCASSPIQGRNSPLHFGNGTRLTVT.

The V and J genes are TRBV27 and TRBJ1-1; D might be TRBD1 (5 bases). Germline loops: CDR1 MNHEY, CDR2 SMNVEV (reference sequence). The V end lost 6 bases, the J end lost 2 bases, and 10 bases lay between the germline ends. The CDR3 spans 13 residues. The CDR3 is CASSQDRNTEAFF. CDR3 nucleotide sequence: TGTGCCAGCAGCCAAGACAGAAACACTGAAGCTTTCTTT.

V and J are TRBV5-1 and TRBJ2-2; D might be TRBD1 (6 bases). V was cut by 3 bases and J by 7 bases, with 16 bases left in between. The germline V gene encodes CDR1 SGHRS and CDR2 YFSETQ. The CDR3 loop spans 15 amino acids. CDR3: CASSSTSVQGGELFF. CDR3 nucleotide sequence: TGCGCCAGCAGCTCCACGTCAGTACAGGGCGGGGAGCTGTTTTTT.

This clone has a single count. The chain couples TRBV5-1 to TRBJ1-4; 7 bases are a match to TRBD1. From germline, CDR1 is SGHRS and CDR2 YFSETQ. CDR3 length equals 14 residues. With 7 bases clipped from V and 5 bases from J, the junction kept 8 bases outside the gene matches. This CDR3 reads CASRLLTGNEKLFF. In DNA form, the CDR3 reads TGCGCCAGCCGGCTCTTGACAGGGAATGAAAAACTGTTTTTT.

In regard to this clone: An end of the junction differs from the germline gene, which may be a read error. The chain combines TRBV2 with TRBJ2-1, with D perhaps matching TRBD1 (6 bases). There are 13 residues in the CDR3. The germline V gene has CDR1 SNHLY and CDR2 FYNNEI. The CDR3 here is CASRDRSYNEQFF. The CDR3 DNA reads TGTGCCAGCCGTGACAGGTCCTACAATGAGCAGTTCTTC.

The chain is built from TRBV19 and TRBJ1-1; no clear D. Germline V gene sequence: CDR1 LNHDA, CDR2 SQIVND (reference sequence). The germline V and J ends were trimmed by 3 bases and 0 bases, with 8 bases remaining between them. This CDR3 spans 14 amino acids. As DNA, the CDR3 is TGTGCCAGTAGTATGGGCAGTTTGAACACTGAAGCTTTCTTT. It codes for CASSMGSLNTEAFF.

CDR3 in amino acids: CASSIAQTSAEETQYF. The CDR3 bases are TGTGCCAGTAGTATCGCCCAAACTAGCGCGGAAGAGACCCAGTACTTC. The chain carries TRBV19 and TRBJ2-5; 7 bases line up with TRBD2. CDR1 and CDR2 from the germline V gene are LNHDA and SQIVND (reference sequence). J lost 3 bases, V lost 3 bases, and 10 bases had no gene match. The CDR3 covers 16 residues.

This sequence joins TRBV15 and TRBJ2-5; TRBD2 matches at 8 bases. Trimming took 0 bases from V and 2 from J; bases not matched to a gene: 5. The CDR3 totals 16 residues. The germline V gene has CDR1 LNHNV and CDR2 YYDKDF (reference sequence). CDR3 in DNA: TGTGCCACCAGCAGAGATGCGGGGGGTGGGCAAGAGACCCAGTACTTC. Its protein product is CATSRDAGGGQETQYF.

This clone appeared a single time. A read error may be the cause here, since a much bigger clone is one base away. V and J are TRBV7-3 and TRBJ2-1; 10 nucleotides align to TRBD2. CDR1 and CDR2 from the germline V gene are SGHTA and FQGTGA. The CDR3 extends over 15 amino acids. V lost 4 bases to trimming and J lost 2 bases; unmatched junction nucleotides: 2. CDR3 in DNA: TGTGCCAGCAGCTCGACTAGCGGGCCCTACAATGAGCAGTTCTTC. Translated, it gives CASSSTSGPYNEQFF.